The clone carrying this T cell receptor (beta chain) was detected ten times or more. Its antigen remains unknown. This sample was taken from a study of T-cell memory formation after mild COVID-19. The CDR3 runs to 14 residues. The V gene's germline CDR1 is LNHDA and CDR2 SQIVND (reference sequence). Trimming pared 3 bases from V and 5 bases from J, leaving 11 bases between. It was 5'RACE with constant-segment primers that produced the TCR alpha and TCR beta cDNA libraries, which carried sample barcodes and UMIs. From the 5' RACE reads, TCRdb called clonotypes with MiXCR, one entry per CDR3 protein. The repertoire holds about 81,000 distinct CDR3 sequences, with roughly 23% as singletons. Findings and limits, study-wide: CD4+ contracting clones were mainly CM and EM; CD8+ ones, EMRA.

The TCR comes from a man between 18 and 35 years old who had mild COVID-19 (a few samples of this study predate the infection). Cell type and time point are not known. This chain joins TRBV19 and TRBJ1-5; no definite D call. Material: PBMCs or a T cell subset sorted from them (not recorded which). The CDR3 coding sequence is TGTGCCAGTAGTATCTCCAGGAGGGATCAGCCCCAGCATTTT. Its protein is CASSISRRDQPQHF.